This TCR beta chain is drawn from a study of shared clonotypes between healthy human individuals. Broader study findings: Limited genetic and exposure-history diversity came from having few donors.

Libraries were prepared by immunoSEQ multiplex PCR; TCRdb keeps only in-frame clonotypes and omits some of them. The sample yields 1,400,000 or so clones, roughly 98.5% seen once. A remark on this clone: What it binds is not known.

Sequencing was done on a sample of naive CD4+ T cells sorted from blood. Subset given: CD45RA+ positively selected. The sequence derives from a man in his thirties or forties in good health.

The CDR3 here is CASSPRRLAGVSEQYF. CDR3 sequence (DNA): TGTGCCAGCTCACCACGACGACTAGCGGGAGTTTCCGAGCAGTACTTC. The chain is built from TRBV18 and TRBJ2-7, with 12 bases aligning to TRBD2. CDR1 is KGHSH and CDR2 is LQKENI in the germline V gene. This CDR3 region has 16 residues. V lost 1 base, J lost 6 bases, and 7 bases stayed unmatched. Using reference TRBV18 and TRBJ2-7 for the parts outside the CDR3, the full variable domain is NAGVMQNPRHLVRRRGQEARLRCSPMKGHSHVYWYRQLPEEGLKFMVYLQKENIIDESGMPKERFSAEFPKEGPSILRIQQVVRGDSAAYFCASSPRRLAGVSEQYFGPGTRLTVT.